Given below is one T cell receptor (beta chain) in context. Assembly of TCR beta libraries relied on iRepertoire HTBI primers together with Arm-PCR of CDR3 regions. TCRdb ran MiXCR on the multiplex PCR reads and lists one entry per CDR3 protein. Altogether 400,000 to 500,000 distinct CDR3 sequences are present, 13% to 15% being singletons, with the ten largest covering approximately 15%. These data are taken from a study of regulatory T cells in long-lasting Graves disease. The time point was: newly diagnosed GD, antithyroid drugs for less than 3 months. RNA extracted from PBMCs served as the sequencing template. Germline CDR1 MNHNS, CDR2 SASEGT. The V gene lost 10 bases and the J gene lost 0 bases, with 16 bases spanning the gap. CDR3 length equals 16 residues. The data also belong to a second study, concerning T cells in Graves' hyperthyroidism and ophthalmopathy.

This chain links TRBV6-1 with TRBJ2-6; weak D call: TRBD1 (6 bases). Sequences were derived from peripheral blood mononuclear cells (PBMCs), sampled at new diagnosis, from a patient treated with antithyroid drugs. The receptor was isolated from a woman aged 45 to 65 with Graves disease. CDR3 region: CATQGTIRSGANVLTF. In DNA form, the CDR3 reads TGTGCCACACAGGGAACCATTCGCTCTGGGGCCAACGTCCTGACTTTC.